This TCR beta chain was obtained from a study of cytomegalovirus exposure and HLA in healthy donors. Study details: In terms of ancestry, the Caucasian-associated cluster contained around 79% of the roughly 400 genotyped donors.

This PCR relied on a set of 60 Vbeta primers and 13 Jbeta primers. Only in-frame clones appear in the TCRdb table, and some are missing; sequencing was by immunoSEQ multiplex PCR. This listing includes about 190,000 clones. As for the donors, each was a healthy bone marrow donor. The germline V and J ends were trimmed by 8 bases and 2 bases, with 12 bases remaining between them. Per the germline V gene, CDR1 is SGHVS and CDR2 is FNYEAQ. This CDR3 comprises 13 residues. The clonotype was recovered from a man aged 25-40 years in good health and CMV-seronegative. Sequencing was carried out using PBMCs. The J gene is TRBJ2-5, the V gene TRBV7-6; D may be TRBD1 (6 bases). The CDR3 DNA reads TGTGCCAGCCTTCCGGGGACACAAGAGACCCAGTACTTC. This gives the protein CASLPGTQETQYF. Complete variable domain (other parts from reference TRBV7-6 and TRBJ2-5): GAGVSQSPRYKVTKRGQDVALRCDPISGHVSLYWYRQALGQGPEFLTYFNYEAQQDKSGLPNDRFSAERPEGSISTLTIQRTEQRDSAMYRCASLPGTQETQYFGPGTRLLVL.